This entry lists 19 T cell receptor beta chains sequenced from one sample in a study of regulatory T cells in long-lasting Graves disease. HTBI primers from iRepertoire and Arm-PCR of CDR3 regions yielded the TCR beta libraries. Each CDR3 protein is one row after TCRdb ran MiXCR on the multiplex PCR reads. The sample lists over 300,000 distinct CDR3 sequences; about 16% were seen once. Specified time point: newly diagnosed GD, antithyroid drugs for less than 3 months. There was RNA extracted from PBMCs, and the TCR library was made from it. The specimen was peripheral blood mononuclear cells (PBMCs), collected at new diagnosis, from a patient treated with antithyroid drugs. These receptors were collected from a female donor with Graves disease.

This clonotype was recorded a few times. The V gene is TRBV30, the J gene TRBJ1-5, with D maybe TRBD1 (6 bases). The V end lost 1 base, the J end lost 0 bases, and 10 bases lay between the germline ends. The CDR3 consists of 15 residues. CDR1 is GTSNPN, CDR2 SVGIG, per germline (reference sequence). The chain's CDR3 is CAWSAGQISNQPQHF. The CDR3 DNA reads as TGTGCCTGGAGTGCTGGACAGATTAGCAATCAGCCCCAGCATTTT.

This clonotype has a count of ten or more. CDR3 in DNA: TGTGCCAGCAGCGTTGGGGAGGGGCCCTACACTGAAGCTTTCTTT. Protein: CASSVGEGPYTEAFF. The rearrangement links TRBV9 to TRBJ1-1, with D possibly TRBD1 on 5 matching bases. Germline assignment: CDR1 SGDLS and CDR2 YYNGEE. The CDR3 has 15 residues. The V and J ends lost 2 bases and 3 bases respectively, with 14 bases between them.

This clonotype was counted ten times or more. The rearrangement joins TRBV10-3 to TRBJ2-7, with 7 bases that match TRBD1. J was trimmed by 2 bases and V by 3 bases; bases with no gene match: 4. CDR3 length: 14 residues. In germline, CDR1 is ENHRY, CDR2 SYGVKD. The CDR3 nucleotides are TGTGCCATCAGTGAAGGCAGGGGGACCTACGAGCAGTACTTC. This codes for CAISEGRGTYEQYF.

This clonotype was counted ten times or more. The junction departs from germline at one end; a sequencing error may be responsible. This chain joins TRBV5-1 and TRBJ2-1; TRBD1 agrees at 7 bases. The CDR3 spans 15 residues. Germline V gene sequence: CDR1 SGHRS, CDR2 YFSETQ. This chain's CDR3 is CASSRDSSSYNEQFF. The CDR3 DNA follows: TGTGCCAGCAGCAGGGACAGTAGCTCCTACAATGAGCAGTTCTTC.

This clonotype was seen only a few times. This chain connects TRBV5-1 to TRBJ2-5; D unclear. V was trimmed by 0 bases and J by 1 base, leaving 4 bases between them. Germline-derived CDR1 and CDR2 are SGHRS and YFSETQ. The CDR3 is made up of 13 amino acids. The CDR3 is CASSLELQETQYF. DNA of the CDR3: TGCGCCAGCAGCTTGGAACTCCAAGAGACCCAGTACTTC. Using reference TRBV5-1 and TRBJ2-5 for the parts outside the CDR3, the full variable domain is KAGVTQTPRYLIKTRGQQVTLSCSPISGHRSVSWYQQTPGQGLQFLFEYFSETQRNKGNFPGRFSGRQFSNSRSEMNVSTLELGDSALYLCASSLELQETQYFGPGTRLLVL.

This clonotype has a handful of counts. The chain uses TRBV14 and TRBJ1-4, with D perhaps matching TRBD1 (6 bases). Germline V gives CDR1 SGHDN, CDR2 FVKESK. CDR3 length: 15 residues. Trimming pared 3 bases from V and 4 bases from J, leaving 12 bases between. The CDR3 DNA sequence: TGTGCCAGCAGCCAGAGGCGGACAGTTAATGAAAAACTGTTTTTT. It encodes CASSQRRTVNEKLFF.

In this sample, this clonotype turned up many times. The chain joins TRBV24-1 to TRBJ2-7; D may correspond to TRBD1 or TRBD2 (6 bases each). Trimming removed 4 bases from V and 2 bases from J, with 17 bases in between. The V gene's germline CDR1 is KGHDR and CDR2 SFDVKD. CDR3 length: 16 residues. The CDR3 region is CATSDSAGQNPYEQYF. The CDR3 coding sequence is TGTGCCACCAGTGACTCTGCGGGACAAAATCCCTACGAGCAGTACTTC.

This clonotype was detected many times. The CDR3: CASSYPLGRSPYTDTQYF. The CDR3 DNA sequence: TGTGCCAGCAGTTACCCCCTCGGGCGTTCCCCCTACACAGATACGCAGTATTTT. The J gene is TRBJ2-3, the V gene TRBV6-9, with no clear D. Per germline, CDR1 MNHGY and CDR2 SVAAGI. This CDR3 comprises 18 residues. Trimming stripped 3 bases from V and 2 bases from J, with 21 bases between.

This clonotype was seen ten or more times. The chain is built from TRBV6-1 and TRBJ2-7; 7 bases map to TRBD2. This CDR3 has 12 amino acids. The germline V gene encodes CDR1 MNHNS and CDR2 SASEGT. V dropped 6 bases and J dropped 6; count of bases not matched to a gene: 5. For the CDR3, the DNA is TGTGCCAGCAGAGACGGGGGGTCCGAGCAGTACTTC. Protein sequence: CASRDGGSEQYF.

This clonotype has at least ten counts. The rearrangement uses TRBV6-1 and TRBJ2-7, with TRBD1 matching over 11 bases. The V gene end was trimmed by 7 bases and the J gene end by 7 bases; junction bases not matched to a gene: 6. In germline, CDR1 is MNHNS, CDR2 SASEGT. The CDR3 has 13 amino acids. The CDR3 reads CASTGQGAGEQYF. In DNA, the CDR3 is TGTGCCAGCACCGGACAGGGGGCAGGGGAGCAGTACTTC.

This clonotype appeared many times. The rearrangement uses TRBV30 and TRBJ2-2; 8 bases align to TRBD2. The germline V gene has CDR1 GTSNPN and CDR2 SVGIG (reference sequence). V trimming: 2 bases; J trimming: 5 bases; junction bases outside the gene matches: 7. This CDR3 has 15 residues. CDR3 region: CAWSQTSGPTGELFF. CDR3 nucleotide sequence: TGTGCCTGGAGTCAAACTAGCGGACCAACCGGGGAGCTGTTTTTT. Combining the CDR3 with reference TRBV30 and TRBJ2-2 gives the whole variable domain SQTIHQWPATLVQPVGSPLSLECTVEGTSNPNLYWYRQAAGRGLQLLFYSVGIGQISSEVPQNLSASRPQDRQFILSSKKLLLSDSGFYLCAWSQTSGPTGELFFGEGSRLTVL.

Regarding this clonotype: A much larger clone lies a single base off, so this may be a read error. CDR3 sequence: CASSLSYRHEQYF. For the CDR3, the DNA is TGTGCCAGCAGTTTATCGTATAGGCACGAGCAGTACTTC. This chain links TRBV27 with TRBJ2-7, with D unclear. CDR1 and CDR2 from the germline V gene are MNHEY and SMNVEV (reference sequence). CDR3 length: 13 amino acids. Trimming cost V 0 bases and J 5 bases, with 8 bases left between them.

The genes are TRBV12-5 and TRBJ2-7; D is ambiguous. CDR3 length: 13 residues. V dropped 1 base and J dropped 4 bases, with 8 bases sitting between them. Germline V gives CDR1 LGHNT, CDR2 FRNRAP. For the CDR3, the DNA is TGTGCTAGTGGTTTGGCCAGATCTTACGAGCAGTACTTC. Amino acid sequence: CASGLARSYEQYF.

The sample holds many counts of this clonotype. The chain carries TRBV6-2 or TRBV6-3 and TRBJ1-2; TRBD1 might be the D (6 bases). This CDR3 region has 15 residues. Germline assignment: CDR1 MNHEY and CDR2 SVGEGT. Deletions cut 0 bases from V and 7 bases from J, with 15 bases between. CDR3 bases: TGTGCCAGCAGTTACTCGACGCAGGGGCGTTTTGGCTACACCTTC. Its protein is CASSYSTQGRFGYTF.

This clonotype was observed at least ten times. The V gene is TRBV4-1, the J gene TRBJ2-7, with 8 positions matching TRBD1. Germline lookup yields CDR1 MGHRA and CDR2 YSYEKL. Unmatched junction bases numbered 4, after V lost 4 bases and J lost 2 bases. The CDR3 sequence is 14 residues long. This chain's CDR3 is CASSREDRAYEQYF. CDR3 DNA sequence: TGCGCCAGCAGCCGAGAGGACAGGGCCTACGAGCAGTACTTC.

This clonotype was recorded many times. The CDR3 nucleotides are TGTGCCAGCAGTTCCCAGCGGGCGAACACCGGGGAGCTGTTTTTT. Encoded protein: CASSSQRANTGELFF. This chain uses TRBV12-3 or TRBV12-4 with TRBJ2-2; a weak D match, TRBD2 (6 bases). The CDR3 spans 15 residues. Trimming removed 4 bases from V and 0 bases from J, with 9 bases in between.

Turning to this clonotype: Given a much more abundant clone one base away, this may be a read error. The chain is built from TRBV7-3 and TRBJ2-1; D gene uncertain. Germline V gene lookup returns CDR1 SGHTA and CDR2 FQGTGA. The CDR3 consists of 16 residues. The V gene lost 7 bases and the J gene lost 1 base, with 17 bases spanning the gap. For the CDR3, the DNA is TGTGCCAGCAACCCCCGACCCCACCTATCCTACAATGAGCAGTTCTTC. Its protein is CASNPRPHLSYNEQFF.

The DNA of the CDR3 is TGTGCCAGCAGCTTAGGATGGGGAGGGACTAGCGGGACCAGCTCCTACAATGAGCAGTTCTTC. Amino acid sequence: CASSLGWGGTSGTSSYNEQFF. The V call is TRBV7-9, the J call TRBJ2-1; TRBD2 agrees at 13 bases. With V trimmed by 1 base and J by 0 bases, 12 bases remained unmatched. Per germline, CDR1 SEHNR and CDR2 FQNEAQ (reference sequence). The CDR3 is 21 residues long.

The chain carries TRBV29-1 and TRBJ2-1; possibly TRBD2 for D (6 bases). Germline loops: CDR1 SQVTM, CDR2 ANQGSEA. The CDR3 has 13 amino acids. Trimming cost V 3 bases and J 0 bases, with 6 bases left between them. The DNA of the CDR3 is TGCAGCGTTGAGACTAGCTCCTACAATGAGCAGTTCTTC. Translation gives CSVETSSYNEQFF.